Below, 3 T cell receptor beta chains from the same sample are listed, as sequenced in a study of identical twins. TCRdb used MiXCR to reprocess the 5' RACE reads, holding one entry per CDR3 protein. The table has about 240,000 distinct CDR3 sequences, about 10% seen once. Material: memory T cells sorted from blood. All receptors come from a man aged 50 to 59 in good health.

The rearrangement joins TRBV4-2 to TRBJ2-6; possible D gene TRBD2, 6 bases. V gave up 1 base and J gave up 0 bases, with 19 bases separating them. This CDR3 has 20 residues. Germline values: CDR1 LGHNA, CDR2 YNFKEQ. CDR3 region: CASSQVRSGWGDSGANVLTF. The CDR3 DNA reads TGTGCCAGCAGCCAAGTAAGGTCAGGTTGGGGGGACTCTGGGGCCAACGTCCTGACTTTC.

This chain links TRBV7-2 with TRBJ2-7; 14 bases map to TRBD2. CDR1 is SGHTA and CDR2 is FQGNSA in the germline V gene. Trimming took 4 bases from V and 5 from J; bases not matched to a gene: 4. The CDR3 is 15 residues long. The CDR3 loop is CASSSTSGGADEQYF. The CDR3 DNA is TGTGCCAGCAGCTCGACTAGCGGGGGGGCCGACGAGCAGTACTTC.

This clonotype appeared many times. CDR3 protein: CASSRQMNTEAFF. Written as DNA, the CDR3 is TGTGCCAGTAGCCGACAGATGAACACTGAAGCTTTCTTT. The V call is TRBV19, the J call TRBJ1-1, with D possibly matching TRBD1 (5 bases). The germline CDR1 and CDR2 sequences are LNHDA and SQIVND (reference sequence). The CDR3 extends over 13 amino acids. V gave up 6 bases and J gave up 0 bases, with 8 bases separating them.